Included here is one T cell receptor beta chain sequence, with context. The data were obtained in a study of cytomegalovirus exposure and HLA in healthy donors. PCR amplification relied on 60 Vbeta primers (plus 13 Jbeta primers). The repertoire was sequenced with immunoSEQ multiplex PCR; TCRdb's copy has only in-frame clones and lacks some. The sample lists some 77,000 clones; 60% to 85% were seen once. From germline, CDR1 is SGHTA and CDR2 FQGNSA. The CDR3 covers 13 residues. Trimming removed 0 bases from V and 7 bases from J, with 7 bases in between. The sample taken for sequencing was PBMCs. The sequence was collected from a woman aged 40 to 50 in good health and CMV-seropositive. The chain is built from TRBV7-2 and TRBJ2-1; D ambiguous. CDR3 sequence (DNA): TGTGCCAGCAGCTTAGCACGAGCGAATGAGCAGTTCTTC. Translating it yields CASSLARANEQFF.